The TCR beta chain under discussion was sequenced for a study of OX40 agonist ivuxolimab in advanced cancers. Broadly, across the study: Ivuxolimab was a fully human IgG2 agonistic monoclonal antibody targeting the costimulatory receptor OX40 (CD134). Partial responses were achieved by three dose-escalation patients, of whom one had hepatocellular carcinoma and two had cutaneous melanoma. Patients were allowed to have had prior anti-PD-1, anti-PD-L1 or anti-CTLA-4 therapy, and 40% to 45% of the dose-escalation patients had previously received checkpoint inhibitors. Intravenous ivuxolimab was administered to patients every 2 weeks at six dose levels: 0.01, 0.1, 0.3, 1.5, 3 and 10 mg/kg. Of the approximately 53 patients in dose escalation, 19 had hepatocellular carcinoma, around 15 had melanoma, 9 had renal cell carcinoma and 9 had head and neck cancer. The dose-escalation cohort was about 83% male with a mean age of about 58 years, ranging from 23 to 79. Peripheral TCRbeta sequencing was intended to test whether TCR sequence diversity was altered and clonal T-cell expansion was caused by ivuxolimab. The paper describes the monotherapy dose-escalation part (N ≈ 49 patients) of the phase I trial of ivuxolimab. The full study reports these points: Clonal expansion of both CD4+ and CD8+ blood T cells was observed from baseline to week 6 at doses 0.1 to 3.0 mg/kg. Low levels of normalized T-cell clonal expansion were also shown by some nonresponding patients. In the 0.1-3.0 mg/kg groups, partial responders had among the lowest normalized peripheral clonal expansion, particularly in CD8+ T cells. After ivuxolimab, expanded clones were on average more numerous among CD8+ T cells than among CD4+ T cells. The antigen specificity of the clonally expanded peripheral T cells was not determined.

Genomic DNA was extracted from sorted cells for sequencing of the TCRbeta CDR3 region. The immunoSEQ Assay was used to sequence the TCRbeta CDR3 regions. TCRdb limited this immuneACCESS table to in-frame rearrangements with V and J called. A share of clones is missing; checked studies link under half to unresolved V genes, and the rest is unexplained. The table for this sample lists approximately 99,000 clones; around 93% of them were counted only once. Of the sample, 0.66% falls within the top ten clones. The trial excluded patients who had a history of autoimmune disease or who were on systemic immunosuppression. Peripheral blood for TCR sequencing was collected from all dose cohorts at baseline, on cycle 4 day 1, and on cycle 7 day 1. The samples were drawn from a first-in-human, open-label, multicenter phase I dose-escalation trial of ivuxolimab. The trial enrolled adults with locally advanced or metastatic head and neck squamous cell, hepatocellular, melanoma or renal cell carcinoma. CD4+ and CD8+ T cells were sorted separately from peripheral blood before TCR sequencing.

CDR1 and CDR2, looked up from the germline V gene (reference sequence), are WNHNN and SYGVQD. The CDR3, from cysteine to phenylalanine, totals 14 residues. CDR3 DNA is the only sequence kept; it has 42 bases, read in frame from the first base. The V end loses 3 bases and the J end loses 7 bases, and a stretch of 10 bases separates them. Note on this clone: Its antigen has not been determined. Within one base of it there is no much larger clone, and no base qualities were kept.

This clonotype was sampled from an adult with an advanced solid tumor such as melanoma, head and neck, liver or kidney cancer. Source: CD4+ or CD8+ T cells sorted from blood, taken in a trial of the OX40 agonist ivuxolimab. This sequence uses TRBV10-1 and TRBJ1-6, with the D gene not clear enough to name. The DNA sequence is TGCGCCAGCAGTGATCGAGCCGAGAATTCACCCCTCCACTTT. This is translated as CASSDRAENSPLHF.